These T cell receptor beta chains were read from a single sample in a study of early T cells in non-severe SARS-CoV-2 infection. One entry per CDR3 protein, called by TCRdb with MiXCR from the 5' RACE reads. This table holds 85,000 to 90,000 distinct CDR3 sequences, roughly 14% found once. The source material was whole blood. The origin of the receptors is an adult who was a healthcare worker with PCR-confirmed SARS-CoV-2 infection or an uninfected control (not recorded which). The conserved cysteine and the conserved F or W are not part of the CDR3 here. Size values are once, few and many counts, or a class for expanded clones, and some rows have none.

TRBJ1-3 TRBV15 few ATSRAGDPGNTIY
TRBJ1-2 TRBV5-8 - ASSLSFAGSYGYT
TRBJ1-5 TRBV24-1 - ATRPIRAKNQPQH
TRBJ2-5 TRBV12-3/TRBV12-4 - ASSSARLAGGFEETQY
TRBJ2-3 TRBV7-2 few ASSPSGGQPYTQY
TRBJ1-1 TRBV7-3 - ASSFYPHTEAF
TRBJ1-1 TRBV5-1 many ASSLASGGEAF
TRBJ1-1 TRBV3-1 many ASSRIQGDTEAF
TRBJ2-3 TRBV10-3 few AISEPTGVAGDTDTQY
TRBJ2-3 TRBV5-4 few ASSSPDGGRRDTQY
TRBJ2-3 TRBV20-1 many SARPLAGGGVTDTQY
TRBJ1-1 TRBV6-6 - ASSYVQEGIAF
TRBJ1-3 TRBV2 few ASRIQPGNTIY
TRBJ1-2 TRBV10-3 - AISEGRNYGYT
TRBJ1-5 TRBV7-6 many ASSLEEGDYSNQPQH
TRBJ1-1 TRBV29-1 - SVTDRNTEAF
TRBJ1-6 TRBV18 - ASSPERYNSPLH
TRBJ1-1 TRBV5-6 few ASSFYSGSTEAF
TRBJ1-1 TRBV4-1 few ASSQEPPGLNTEAF
TRBJ1-2 TRBV12-3/TRBV12-4 few ASSDMDGGYT
TRBJ2-5 TRBV11-1 - ASSQTGGAIRETQY
TRBJ1-6 TRBV5-1 few ASSLAGYSPLH
TRBJ1-2 TRBV29-1 few SVAWDRGFKWYGYT
TRBJ2-1 TRBV6-2/TRBV6-3 few ASSFSGGRNEQF
TRBJ2-1 TRBV29-1 - SVGTSTYNEQF
TRBJ1-1 TRBV18 many ASSPRQGAGTEAF
TRBJ1-5 TRBV6-5 - ASRTGRQPQH
TRBJ2-5 TRBV5-1 few ASSPPRVELAAETQY
TRBJ2-3 TRBV6-1 - ASRETSRATDTQY
TRBJ1-1 TRBV29-1 many SVGRTGSRTEAF
TRBJ2-3 TRBV15 few ATSRDFTEREY
TRBJ2-2 TRBV2 - ASRGTSGGTGELF
TRBJ2-1 TRBV11-2 few ASSSYRGPDEQF
TRBJ1-2 TRBV5-1 few ASSVQEQGHGYT
TRBJ1-1 TRBV10-3 many AISPTGKVNTEVF
TRBJ1-2 TRBV20-1 few SARVWGSYGYT
TRBJ1-1 TRBV3-1 - ASLFRDSRSTEAF
TRBJ1-6 TRBV6-6 - ASSYLGPYNSPLH
TRBJ1-3 TRBV3-1 - ASSLVGGRAGNTIY
TRBJ1-6 TRBV28 few ASSEGQGPYNSPLH
TRBJ2-2 TRBV30 - AWRTSGGYTGELF
TRBJ1-6 TRBV2 few ASSEPDRGSPLH
TRBJ2-5 TRBV7-9 - ASIPPLEETQY
TRBJ2-5 TRBV6-1 few ASSYWTGAIQETQY
TRBJ1-5 TRBV6-2/TRBV6-3 - ASRRTGGNQPQH
TRBJ1-3 TRBV12-3/TRBV12-4 - ASSLMGSGNTIY
TRBJ2-5 TRBV4-1 - ASSQDPGGFRETQY
TRBJ2-1 TRBV29-1 - SVEVDSDEQF